These T cell receptor beta chains were read from a single sample in a study of vaccination and CD4 T cells after COVID-19. Antigen specificity for these receptors is unknown. From the PCR reads, TCRdb called clonotypes with MiXCR, one entry per CDR3 protein. The sample holds about 23,000 distinct CDR3 sequences; more than 40% are singletons and the top ten take approximately 19%. Sequenced material: CD4+ T cells from blood, cultured in vitro, taken before SARS-CoV-2 vaccination. Receptors were obtained from a human donor who received a COVID-19 vaccine. The CDR3 runs from the conserved cysteine through the conserved F or W. D genes are given only for firm matches. Rows give clone size only sometimes, using once, few, many, or a class for an expanded clone.

-,TRBJ1-2,TRBV7-2,TRBD1,TGTGCCAGCAGCTCCCGGGACAGGGGCCTTGAGAATGGCTACACCTTC,CASSSRDRGLENGYTF
-,TRBJ1-6,TRBV6-2/TRBV6-3,-,TGTGCCAGCAGTTTAAGAGGACAGAGTGGCTCACCCCTCCACTTT,CASSLRGQSGSPLHF
-,TRBJ2-3,TRBV7-7,TRBD1,TGTGCCAGCAGCTTAGGGACAGACAGGGGCGCAGATACGCAGTATTTT,CASSLGTDRGADTQYF
-,TRBJ2-1,TRBV24-1,TRBD1,TGTGCCACCAGTGACCAAGCCCTAGGGGGCAAGCAGTTCTTC,CATSDQALGGKQFF
-,TRBJ2-3,TRBV20-1,TRBD2,TGCAGTGCTAGTTCTAGCGGGGGGTACACAGATACGCAGTATTTT,CSASSSGGYTDTQYF
-,TRBJ1-3,TRBV15,-,TGTGCCACCAGCAGAGGCGGAAGAGTATCTGGAAACACCATATATTTT,CATSRGGRVSGNTIYF
-,TRBJ2-5,TRBV24-1,-,TGTGCCACCAGTGACCCTTGGTTAGACTCAAGAGAGACCCAGTACTTC,CATSDPWLDSRETQYF
-,TRBJ2-7,TRBV20-1,TRBD2,TGCAGTGCTAGAGATCGGTTCGCGGGGGGGTTCTACGAGCAGTACTTC,CSARDRFAGGFYEQYF
-,TRBJ1-5,TRBV2,-,TGTGCCAGCACCCTAGGGAGCAATCAGCCCCAGCATTTT,CASTLGSNQPQHF
few,TRBJ1-5,TRBV6-1,-,TGTGCCAGCAGGGAAGCAGCGTATAGCAATCAGCCCCAGCATTTT,CASREAAYSNQPQHF
-,TRBJ1-1,TRBV20-1,-,TGCAGTGCTAGGGTCCCCGGGGCGGAAGCTTTCTTT,CSARVPGAEAFF
-,TRBJ1-4,TRBV15,-,TGTGCCACCAGCATAGTCTTTGCAACTAATGAAAAACTGTTTTTT,CATSIVFATNEKLFF
-,TRBJ1-1,TRBV6-5,-,TGTGCCAGCAGTTACAAGGGATCATTGAACACTGAAGCTTTCTTT,CASSYKGSLNTEAFF
-,TRBJ1-1,TRBV2,-,TGTGCCAGCAGAGAGAGGGGGGCGGGGGCAATCTTTATGAACACTGAAGCTTTCTTT,CASRERGAGAIFMNTEAFF
-,TRBJ2-4,TRBV4-2,-,TGTGCCAGCAGCCAAGCTTACAGGGCGGACGGGGCCAAAAACATTCAGTACTTC,CASSQAYRADGAKNIQYF
few,TRBJ2-7,TRBV19,-,TGTGCCAGTAGTATAGGTCAGGAACCCTACGAGCAGTACTTC,CASSIGQEPYEQYF
once,TRBJ2-7,TRBV12-3/TRBV12-4,TRBD2,TGTGCCAGCAGTGGACTAGCGGGAGGCGAGCAGTACTTC,CASSGLAGGEQYF
-,TRBJ2-5,TRBV19,-,TGTGCCAGTAGTACCCATCCTAGCCAAGAGACCCAGTACTTC,CASSTHPSQETQYF
once,TRBJ1-3,TRBV14,-,TGTGCCAGCAGCCAAGGTGTGCGCTCTGGAAACACCATATATTTT,CASSQGVRSGNTIYF
few,TRBJ2-2,TRBV24-1,-,TGTGCCACCAGTGATGACTCCCCCGGGGAGCTGTTTTTT,CATSDDSPGELFF
-,TRBJ1-1,TRBV6-1,-,TGTGCCAGCAGCCCCAGAGACGTCGGGACCACTGAAGCTTTCTTT,CASSPRDVGTTEAFF
-,TRBJ1-5,TRBV19,-,TGTGCCAGTAGTATCGGGCGGGAAGGGATTCAGCCCCAGCATTTT,CASSIGREGIQPQHF
-,TRBJ2-5,TRBV24-1,TRBD2,TGTGCCACCATGCTAGCGGGGGGGCAGGGGACCCAGTACTTC,CATMLAGGQGTQYF
few,TRBJ2-3,TRBV20-1,-,TGCAGTGCTAGGGGCCTTACAGATACGCAGTATTTT,CSARGLTDTQYF
-,TRBJ2-2,TRBV12-3/TRBV12-4,-,TGTGCCAGCAGCCCAGACAGCACCGGGGAGCTGTTTTTT,CASSPDSTGELFF
-,TRBJ1-2,TRBV20-1,-,TGCAGTGCCAAGATCGACAGGTTTCAGGGCTACACCTTC,CSAKIDRFQGYTF
few,TRBJ1-6,TRBV24-1,-,TGTGCCACCAGTGAGGGGACCAATTCACCCCTCCACTTT,CATSEGTNSPLHF
few,TRBJ2-5,TRBV9,-,TGTGCCAGCAGCGTAGAGCTAGATCAAGAGACCCAGTACTTC,CASSVELDQETQYF
-,TRBJ2-3,TRBV4-2,TRBD2,TGTGCCAGCAGCCAAGTGGGGGTTAGCGGGGGGGCCATCCGTACAGATACGCAGTATTTT,CASSQVGVSGGAIRTDTQYF
-,TRBJ2-7,TRBV7-2,TRBD1,TGTGCCAGCAGCTTAGCTGGACAGGTCTACGAGCAGTACTTC,CASSLAGQVYEQYF
few,TRBJ2-5,TRBV9,-,TGTGCCAGCAGCGTAGACCTCATCTATCCGACCCAGTACTTC,CASSVDLIYPTQYF
few,TRBJ1-2,TRBV30,TRBD1,TGTGCCTGGAGTGTACCAGGGACAGGGGTAGCTAACTATGGCTACACCTTC,CAWSVPGTGVANYGYTF
-,TRBJ2-3,TRBV2,TRBD1,TGTGCCAGCAGACAGGGGGGAGATACGCAGTATTTT,CASRQGGDTQYF
-,TRBJ1-1,TRBV5-4,TRBD1,TGTGCCAGCAGCTTGGAGCCAGGGGGGAACACTGAAGCTTTCTTT,CASSLEPGGNTEAFF
few,TRBJ2-7,TRBV2,-,TGTGCCAGCAGTGAAGCACTTAGTCGGGTCCTATCCTACGAGCAGTACTTC,CASSEALSRVLSYEQYF
-,TRBJ2-2,TRBV7-9,TRBD1,TGTGCCAGCAGCCTAAAGATGGACAGGGGGCGATGGACCGGGGAGCTGTTTTTT,CASSLKMDRGRWTGELFF
few,TRBJ1-2,TRBV5-1,TRBD1,TGCGCCAGCAGCTTTGGGACAGACGCCCGGAACTACACCTTC,CASSFGTDARNYTF
-,TRBJ1-5,TRBV5-3,-,TGTGCCAGAAGTCCGGACCTAAATCAGCCCCAGCATTTT,CARSPDLNQPQHF
few,TRBJ1-3,TRBV7-3,-,TGTGCCAGCAGCTTAAGGACGACAGCTAAATATGGAAACACCATATATTTT,CASSLRTTAKYGNTIYF
-,TRBJ1-3,TRBV7-2,-,TGTGCCAGCAGCTTAGGACCTTTCGGTGGAAACACCATATATTTT,CASSLGPFGGNTIYF
-,TRBJ1-2,TRBV15,-,TGTGCCACCAGCAGAGATACTTTCGGGTACTATGGCTACACCTTC,CATSRDTFGYYGYTF
few,TRBJ2-3,TRBV11-3,-,TGTGCCAGCAGCCACGGGCAGGGTTGGACAGATACGCAGTATTTT,CASSHGQGWTDTQYF
-,TRBJ2-7,TRBV30,TRBD2,TGTGCCTGGACCTCGGGGGGGAAGGCCTACGAGCAGTACTTC,CAWTSGGKAYEQYF
-,TRBJ2-3,TRBV7-9,TRBD2,TGTGCCAGCAGCTTTCGGGGGGGCACAGATACGCAGTATTTT,CASSFRGGTDTQYF
few,TRBJ2-3,TRBV7-2,-,TGTGCCAGCAGCCTACAGGGAGATACGCAGTATTTT,CASSLQGDTQYF
-,TRBJ2-7,TRBV19,TRBD1,TGTGCCAGTAGTAGACAGGGGGCTCGTCTCGAGCAGTACTTC,CASSRQGARLEQYF
few,TRBJ2-7,TRBV2,-,TGTGCCAGCAGCCGGACCGTTTCCTACGAGCAGTACTTC,CASSRTVSYEQYF
-,TRBJ1-6,TRBV5-5,-,TGTGCCAGCAAATGGGGGAGGGATTCCTATAATTCACCCCTCCACTTT,CASKWGRDSYNSPLHF
few,TRBJ1-1,TRBV21-1,-,TGTGCCAGCAGCCCCCACAGGGAAACTGAAGCTTTCTTT,CASSPHRETEAFF
-,TRBJ2-3,TRBV20-1,TRBD1,TGCAGTGCTTTAAGACAGGGCCCAGATACGCAGTATTTT,CSALRQGPDTQYF
-,TRBJ1-1,TRBV12-3/TRBV12-4,-,TGTGCCAGCAGCCGCAGCACTGAAGCTTTCTTT,CASSRSTEAFF
-,TRBJ2-3,TRBV24-1,TRBD1,TGTGCCACCAGTGACGCTTACAGGGGTGGCACAGATACGCAGTATTTT,CATSDAYRGGTDTQYF
once,TRBJ2-7,TRBV5-1,-,TGCGCCAGCAGCTTGGCCGGGACCGATAACTACGAGCAGTACTTC,CASSLAGTDNYEQYF